The source of this T cell receptor beta chain is a study of regulatory T cells in long-lasting Graves disease. Study-level information: Antithyroid drug use was under 3 months in newly diagnosed Graves' patients.

This clonotype has a count of ten or more. Its target is unknown. Germline CDR1 reads DFQATT; CDR2 reads SNEGSKA (reference sequence). The V gene lost 4 bases and the J gene lost 3 bases, with 18 bases spanning the gap. The CDR3 length is 15 residues. In building TCR beta libraries, iRepertoire HTBI primers were used together with Arm-PCR of CDR3 regions. As processed by the authors: Identification yielded some 65 TRBV and 13 to 15 TRBJ segments across samples. Using its own MiXCR run on the multiplex PCR reads, TCRdb lists one record per CDR3 protein. The V and J calls shown here were made by TCRdb, not taken from the authors' results. Among about 310,000 distinct CDR3 sequences, 18% were seen once, and the ten largest hold more than 35%. Overall study results and limits: Those with persistent disease had in common more public clonotypes (around 2,700) than new patients (around 910).

Sample time point: newly diagnosed GD, antithyroid drugs for less than 3 months. After RNA was extracted from PBMCs, the TCR library was made from it. The origin of this receptor is a female donor with Graves disease. Specimen: peripheral blood mononuclear cells (PBMCs), collected at new diagnosis, from a patient treated with antithyroid drugs. The chain carries TRBV20-1 and TRBJ1-1; tentatively, D is TRBD1 (6 bases). DNA of the CDR3: TGCAGTGCTACGACACCAAGGGGGGGGGACACTGAAGCTTTCTTT. Translating it yields CSATTPRGGDTEAFF.